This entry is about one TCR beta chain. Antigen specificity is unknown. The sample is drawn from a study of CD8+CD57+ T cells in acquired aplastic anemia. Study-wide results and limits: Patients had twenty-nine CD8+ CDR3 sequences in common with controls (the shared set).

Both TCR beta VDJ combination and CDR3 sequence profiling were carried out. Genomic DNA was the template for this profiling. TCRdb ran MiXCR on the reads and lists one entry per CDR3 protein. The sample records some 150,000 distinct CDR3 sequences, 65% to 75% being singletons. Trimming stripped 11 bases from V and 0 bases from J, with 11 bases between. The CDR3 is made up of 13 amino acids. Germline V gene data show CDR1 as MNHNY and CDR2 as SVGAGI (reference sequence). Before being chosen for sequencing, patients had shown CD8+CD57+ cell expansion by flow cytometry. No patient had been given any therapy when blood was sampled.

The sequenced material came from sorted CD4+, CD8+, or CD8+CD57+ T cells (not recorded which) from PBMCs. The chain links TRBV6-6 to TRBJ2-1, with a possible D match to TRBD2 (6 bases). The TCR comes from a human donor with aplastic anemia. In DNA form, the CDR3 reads TGTGCCTCTAGCGAGAGCTCCTACAATGAGCAGTTCTTC. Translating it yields CASSESSYNEQFF.